These T cell receptor beta chains were read from a single sample in a study of T cell responses to AZD1222 COVID-19 vaccine. Produced via immunoSEQ multiplex PCR; TCRdb's table is partial and in-frame only. Of about 60,000 clones listed, approximately 82% were seen once; the top ten hold 20%. The specimen comprised peripheral blood, sampled on day 0 of AZD1222 vaccination. These receptors all stem from an adult in good health. Both conserved end residues are part of each CDR3.

v_call: TRBV5-5
j_call: TRBJ2-5
cdr3_aa: CASSLASQETQYF

v_call: TRBV7-2
j_call: TRBJ1-2
cdr3_aa: CASSLIGGVGGYTF

v_call: TRBV11-2
j_call: TRBJ2-2
cdr3_aa: CASSLEVAANTGELFF

v_call: TRBV7-2
j_call: TRBJ1-1
cdr3_aa: CASSFQGNTEAFF

v_call: TRBV2
j_call: TRBJ1-1
cdr3_aa: CASSLQGNTEAFF

v_call: TRBV12-5
j_call: TRBJ1-1
cdr3_aa: CASGLVPGQGISAFF

v_call: TRBV2
j_call: TRBJ1-2
cdr3_aa: CASSETGRDSFF

v_call: TRBV29-1
j_call: TRBJ2-5
cdr3_aa: CSVAREETQYF

v_call: TRBV10-3
j_call: TRBJ2-1
cdr3_aa: CAISGQERERNEQFF

v_call: TRBV2
j_call: TRBJ1-1
cdr3_aa: CASSVRNTEAFF

v_call: TRBV3-1/TRBV3-2
j_call: TRBJ1-2
cdr3_aa: CASSQRTAGSGYTF

v_call: TRBV5-4
j_call: TRBJ1-6
cdr3_aa: CASSLTTWVTSPLHF

v_call: TRBV6-5
j_call: TRBJ2-7
cdr3_aa: CAARGTDSYEQYF

v_call: TRBV10-3
j_call: TRBJ1-5
cdr3_aa: CAVHPGQGNQPQHF

v_call: TRBV19
j_call: TRBJ1-2
cdr3_aa: CASSGDRQNTF

v_call: TRBV19
j_call: TRBJ1-3
cdr3_aa: CASSIRGTRGNTIYF

v_call: TRBV11-2
j_call: TRBJ1-1
cdr3_aa: CASSLVGSGGTEAFF

v_call: TRBV13
j_call: TRBJ2-1
cdr3_aa: CASSLEGYNEQFF

v_call: TRBV7-2
j_call: TRBJ1-2
cdr3_aa: CASSPDSRYGYTF

v_call: TRBV9
j_call: TRBJ2-1
cdr3_aa: CASSVDRQSYYNEQFF

v_call: TRBV5-1
j_call: TRBJ2-5
cdr3_aa: CASSTGELETQYF

v_call: TRBV28
j_call: TRBJ2-1
cdr3_aa: CASSSGQDSYNEQFF

v_call: TRBV14
j_call: TRBJ1-6
cdr3_aa: CASSQGTLVSPLHF

v_call: TRBV25-1
j_call: TRBJ1-5
cdr3_aa: CASSRDDNQPQHF

v_call: TRBV19
j_call: TRBJ1-1
cdr3_aa: CASRGTMNTEAFF

v_call: TRBV2
j_call: TRBJ1-2
cdr3_aa: CASRDSELYGYTF

v_call: TRBV7-8
j_call: TRBJ2-6
cdr3_aa: CASSSRDRGSGANVLTF

v_call: TRBV18
j_call: TRBJ1-1
cdr3_aa: CASSPVQGGGTEAFF

v_call: TRBV5-6
j_call: TRBJ1-1
cdr3_aa: CASSFPGQGVQAFF

v_call: TRBV5-1
j_call: TRBJ1-3
cdr3_aa: CASSSTGDSGNTIYF

v_call: TRBV10-3
j_call: TRBJ1-2
cdr3_aa: CAISFSGDDGYTF

v_call: TRBV12-3/TRBV12-4
j_call: TRBJ1-5
cdr3_aa: CASSWGEDQPQHF

v_call: TRBV9
j_call: TRBJ2-2
cdr3_aa: CASSVRLAGPNTGELFF

v_call: TRBV7-8
j_call: TRBJ2-2
cdr3_aa: CASSLRDTNTGELFF

v_call: TRBV5-4
j_call: TRBJ1-1
cdr3_aa: CASSHRQGASTEAFF

v_call: TRBV5-1
j_call: TRBJ1-1
cdr3_aa: CASSPWGPNTEAFF

v_call: TRBV7-3
j_call: TRBJ2-3
cdr3_aa: CASSSATDTQYF

v_call: TRBV4-1
j_call: TRBJ1-6
cdr3_aa: CASSQDRVSRHSPLHF

v_call: TRBV7-2
j_call: TRBJ2-1
cdr3_aa: CASSPYRHNEQFF

v_call: TRBV10-3
j_call: TRBJ1-5
cdr3_aa: CAIRARPTSDRVAHYSNQPQHF

v_call: TRBV18
j_call: TRBJ1-2
cdr3_aa: CASSPPWGPGRTGYTF

v_call: TRBV9
j_call: TRBJ1-3
cdr3_aa: CASSPPSSGNTIYF